This passage covers 3 T cell receptor beta chains from one sample sequenced in a study of vaccination and CD4 T cells after COVID-19. No antigen is known for these receptors. Treatment specified: approximately nine-day PBMC culture with coronavirus spike peptide pools or control peptides (ViraFEST assay). The Oncomine TCR Beta short-read assay generated sequence data from the DNA of cultured CD4+ T cells. MiXCR was run by TCRdb on the PCR reads, yielding one entry per CDR3 protein. This sample has roughly 7,900 distinct CDR3 sequences, with about 21% found just once. What was sequenced was cultured CD4+ T cells from blood. Source of these receptors: a human donor with COVID-19.

The chain recombines TRBV7-9 with TRBJ1-6, with D hard to call. Trimming took off 5 bases at V and 5 bases at J, with 16 bases between the two ends. CDR1 is SEHNR and CDR2 is FQNEAQ in the germline V gene (reference sequence). CDR3 length equals 16 residues. The CDR3 sequence is CASSPGKSPDNSPLHF. CDR3 DNA sequence: TGTGCCAGCAGCCCCGGTAAATCTCCCGATAATTCACCCCTCCACTTT.

The chain carries TRBV6-1 and TRBJ2-7, with TRBD2 as a possible D gene (6 bases). CDR1 is MNHNS and CDR2 is SASEGT in the germline V gene. The V gene lost 5 bases and the J gene lost 4 bases, with 18 bases spanning the gap. CDR3 size: 15 residues. The CDR3 spells CASSLRPAGLYEQYF. The DNA of the CDR3 is TGTGCCAGCAGTCTCCGGCCGGCGGGGCTGTACGAGCAGTACTTC.

This sequence joins TRBV12-3 or TRBV12-4 and TRBJ1-3; D not resolved. The CDR3 loop spans 14 amino acids. V was shortened by 2 bases and J by 0 bases, with 5 bases between the two germline ends. Here the CDR3 DNA reads TGTGCCAGCAGTTTAAAGTACTCTGGAAACACCATATATTTT. Amino acids: CASSLKYSGNTIYF.